This T cell receptor (beta chain) was captured by sequencing in a study of T-cell reconstitution after alpha-beta-depleted transplantation in children. Study-wide results and caveats: Recipient T cells and thymic progenitors that survived gave rise to the high TCRbeta diversity observed at day 60 in some patients.

TCRbeta library construction was performed incorporating unique molecular identifiers. One entry per CDR3 protein results from TCRdb running MiXCR on the PCR reads. The table lists around 580,000 distinct CDR3 sequences, 25% to 30% of them singletons. The ends were cut back, 6 bases at V and 2 bases at J, with 15 bases in the middle. The CDR3 is 15 residues long. Germline CDR1 reads MNHNS; CDR2 reads SASEGT. About this clonotype: As yet, its antigen is unknown.

The sequence derives from a boy under two years old with Wiskott-Aldrich syndrome, due to receive a stem cell transplant. This chain links TRBV6-1 with TRBJ2-3; tentatively, D is TRBD1 (6 bases). The starting material was PBMCs, obtained before TCRalphabeta/CD19-depleted stem cell transplant. CDR3 amino acids: CASRLTGSHTDTQYF. The CDR3 bases are TGTGCCAGCAGGCTGACAGGCTCTCACACAGATACGCAGTATTTT.